Listed below are T cell receptor beta chains from one sample, sequenced in a study of beta chain features in type 1 diabetes. The table came from immunoSEQ multiplex PCR; TCRdb's copy has only in-frame clones and leaves some out. Among about 250,000 clones listed, 9.5% to 13% were seen once. Sequences were obtained from naive CD4+ T cells from blood. The receptors were sampled from a man younger than 45 with type 1 diabetes. The CDR3 runs from the conserved cysteine through the conserved F or W. A D gene is named only where the DNA matches it firmly. Where a row states a size, it is once, few, many or the class of an expanded clone; other rows omit it.

d_call	v_call	j_call	clone_size	cdr3_aa	cdr3_nt
TRBD1	TRBV7-2	TRBJ2-1	-	CASSSPRTGRNEQFF	TGTGCCAGCAGCTCCCCGAGGACAGGAAGGAATGAGCAGTTCTTC
TRBD2	TRBV7-2	TRBJ2-1	-	CASSFGASGVGFF	TGTGCCAGCAGCTTCGGGGCTAGCGGGGTTGGGTTCTTC
-	TRBV19	TRBJ1-5	few	CASSSSGLANQPQHF	TGTGCCAGTAGTTCGTCGGGACTTGCCAATCAGCCCCAGCATTTT
-	TRBV5-4	TRBJ2-3	-	CASSLGMGKDTQYF	TGTGCCAGCAGCTTGGGAATGGGCAAGGATACGCAGTATTTT
TRBD2	TRBV5-1	TRBJ2-5	few	CASSLDGGLAVETQYF	TGCGCCAGCAGCTTGGATGGGGGACTAGCGGTAGAGACCCAGTACTTC
-	TRBV19	TRBJ1-2	few	CASSISGYGYTF	TGTGCCAGTAGTATATCGGGCTATGGCTACACCTTC
TRBD2	TRBV4-1	TRBJ2-5	-	CASSQAGGKETQYF	TGCGCCAGCAGCCAAGCGGGGGGTAAAGAGACCCAGTACTTC
TRBD1	TRBV2	TRBJ1-1	-	CASSLSSDRVGSRAFF	TGTGCCAGCAGTCTCTCTTCAGACAGGGTGGGCTCCCGAGCTTTCTTT
TRBD1	TRBV10-3	TRBJ2-6	few	CAISEWTGSGANVLTF	TGTGCCATCAGTGAATGGACAGGGTCTGGGGCCAACGTCCTGACTTTC
-	TRBV4-1	TRBJ1-4	few	CASSQAIASNEKLFF	TGCGCCAGCAGCCAAGCCATCGCCAGTAATGAAAAACTGTTTTTT
-	TRBV2	TRBJ2-3	few	CASSEQRGTDTQYF	TGTGCCAGCAGTGAACAGCGGGGCACAGATACGCAGTATTTT
TRBD2	TRBV4-1	TRBJ2-2	few	CASSQAQRLAGAQNTGELFF	TGCGCCAGCAGCCAAGCTCAGAGACTAGCGGGGGCCCAAAACACCGGGGAGCTGTTTTTT
TRBD1	TRBV9	TRBJ1-2	-	CASSVAGTGLYGYTF	TGTGCCAGCAGCGTCGCCGGGACAGGGTTATATGGCTACACCTTC
-	TRBV7-3	TRBJ2-7	few	CASSLGGGGQASYEQYF	TGTGCCAGCAGCTTAGGGGGCGGGGGACAGGCCTCCTACGAGCAGTACTTC
-	TRBV28	TRBJ1-2	few	CASSFGSQFNYGYTF	TGTGCCAGCAGTTTCGGGAGCCAGTTTAACTATGGCTACACCTTC
-	TRBV18	TRBJ1-2	few	CASSAQDGLNYGYTF	TGTGCCAGCTCAGCTCAGGACGGACTTAACTATGGCTACACCTTC
-	TRBV6-5	TRBJ2-3	few	CATGRGPGETDTQYF	TGTGCCACAGGCCGGGGACCGGGGGAAACAGATACGCAGTATTTT
TRBD1	TRBV27	TRBJ2-1	-	CASRPRADRGYNEQFF	TGTGCCAGCAGGCCTCGGGCTGACAGGGGATACAATGAGCAGTTCTTC
TRBD2	TRBV2	TRBJ2-3	-	CASRLAGRDTQYF	TGTGCCAGCAGACTAGCGGGGAGAGATACGCAGTATTTT
-	TRBV29-1	TRBJ2-1	-	CSVEGSEQFF	TGCAGCGTTGAGGGGAGTGAGCAGTTCTTC
-	TRBV2	TRBJ2-7	few	CASSVYGYEQYF	TGTGCCAGCAGTGTGTACGGGTACGAGCAGTACTTC
-	TRBV4-3	TRBJ2-1	few	CASSQVALYNEQFF	TGCGCCAGCAGCCAAGTTGCGCTTTACAATGAGCAGTTCTTC
-	TRBV5-1	TRBJ2-3	few	CASSLAYGDTQYF	TGCGCCAGCAGCTTGGCCTACGGAGATACGCAGTATTTT
-	TRBV5-6	TRBJ2-2	few	CASSLNRGWSTGELFF	TGTGCCAGCAGCTTAAATAGGGGTTGGTCCACCGGGGAGCTGTTTTTT
TRBD1	TRBV7-7	TRBJ2-3	few	CASSLGLTGADTQYF	TGTGCTAGCAGCTTAGGCCTGACAGGGGCAGATACGCAGTATTTT
-	TRBV2	TRBJ1-5	-	CASRPTHSNQPQHF	TGTGCCAGCAGACCCACACATAGCAATCAGCCCCAGCATTTT
-	TRBV2	TRBJ2-2	-	CASRIGGGELFF	TGTGCCAGCAGGATCGGGGGCGGGGAGCTGTTTTTT
TRBD2	TRBV18	TRBJ2-3	few	CASSLLAGGEDTQYF	TGTGCCAGCTCCCTCCTAGCGGGGGGTGAGGATACGCAGTATTTT
TRBD2	TRBV6-5	TRBJ2-5	-	CASRDAGRGQETQYF	TGTGCCAGCAGAGACGCAGGGCGGGGGCAAGAGACCCAGTACTTC
TRBD1	TRBV5-1	TRBJ1-2	-	CASSPGQGTSYTF	TGCGCCAGCAGCCCAGGACAGGGGACAAGCTACACCTTC
TRBD1	TRBV7-2	TRBJ2-1	few	CASSLTGTGVNEQFF	TGTGCCAGCAGCCTAACAGGGACAGGAGTCAATGAGCAGTTCTTC
TRBD1	TRBV9	TRBJ2-3	-	CASSVQGGGPDTQYF	TGTGCCAGCAGCGTACAAGGGGGCGGACCAGATACGCAGTATTTT
TRBD2	TRBV10-3	TRBJ2-1	few	CAISSTSGGLNEQFF	TGTGCCATCAGTTCGACTAGCGGGGGGCTCAATGAGCAGTTCTTC
-	TRBV18	TRBJ2-7	-	CASSPERRDYEQYF	TGTGCCAGCTCACCAGAGCGGCGGGACTACGAGCAGTACTTC
-	TRBV29-1	TRBJ1-3	-	CSVQRGLSGNTIYF	TGCAGCGTGCAGCGGGGTTTATCTGGAAACACCATATATTTT
-	TRBV14	TRBJ2-3	-	CASSQEVGSWPADTQYF	TGTGCCAGCAGCCAAGAAGTGGGTAGCTGGCCCGCAGATACGCAGTATTTT
-	TRBV5-6	TRBJ2-6	few	CASSSINYRGANVLTF	TGTGCCAGCAGCTCCATAAACTACCGAGGGGCCAACGTCCTGACTTTC
-	TRBV19	TRBJ2-2	few	CAAFARGTGELFF	TGTGCCGCGTTCGCCAGGGGCACCGGGGAGCTGTTTTTT
TRBD1	TRBV5-4	TRBJ2-1	-	CASRRDRGIYNEQFF	TGTGCCAGCAGGCGGGACAGGGGGATCTACAATGAGCAGTTCTTC
-	TRBV4-1	TRBJ1-5	few	CASSHRGSSQPQHF	TGCGCCAGCAGCCACAGGGGAAGCAGTCAGCCCCAGCATTTT
TRBD2	TRBV2	TRBJ2-3	few	CASNSGTRGMADTQYF	TGTGCCAGCAATTCCGGGACTAGGGGCATGGCAGATACGCAGTATTTT
-	TRBV7-9	TRBJ2-5	few	CASSPGVGSQETQYF	TGTGCCAGCAGCCCAGGGGTAGGGAGCCAAGAGACCCAGTACTTC